Listed here are 16 T cell receptor delta chains from one sample, sequenced in a study of Vδ1+ human thymocytes. Extracted RNA was reverse transcribed into cDNA. Multiplex PCR used pooled V-gene forward primers and a constant-region reverse primer to amplify CDR3s. TCRdb reanalysed the multiplex PCR reads with CATT. The table includes 20,000 to 25,000 delta-chain clones, about 29% detected once. Study results and caveats: Thymic TRG and TRD repertoires appeared highly polyclonal, with Gaussian CDR3 length distributions.

These TCRs are of unknown antigen specificity. The sample consisted of Vdelta1+ gamma-delta thymocytes from the thymus. The subset: FACS-sorted CD3+ TCRalphabeta- TCRVdelta1+ TCRVdelta2- thymocytes. The receptors derive from a boy in the first two years of life who had congenital heart surgery.

This chain joins TRDV1 and TRDJ1; D gene ambiguous. Germline CDR1 reads TSWWSYY; CDR2 reads QGS. This CDR3 is built from 16 residues. V lost 0 bases and J lost 2, with 13 bases in between. CDR3 DNA: TGTGCTCTTGGGGAACTAGGGGCCTATCATACCGATAAACTCATCTTT. Translating gives CALGELGAYHTDKLIF.

As regards this clone: A much larger clone lies a single base off, so this may be a read error. The sample contains more than one DNA sequence encoding this CDR3. The V call is TRDV1, the J call TRDJ1, with 12 nucleotides matching TRDD3. This CDR3 is built from 18 residues. Germline trimming cut 4 bases from V and 8 bases from J; bases unmatched to any gene: 17. The germline gives CDR1 TSWWSYY, CDR2 QGS. The CDR3, as DNA: TGTGCTCTTGGGGTCCCCACACACTGGGGGATACTTGGCACCAAACTCATCTTT. Protein: CALGVPTHWGILGTKLIF.

The V gene is TRDV1, the J gene TRDJ1, with TRDD3 matching 9 bases. Trimming at V came to 7 bases and at J to 0 bases, leaving 12 bases not matched to a gene. The germline CDR1 and CDR2 sequences are TSWWSYY and QGS. The CDR3 loop spans 17 amino acids. CDR3 bases: TGTGCTCTTGATCCCAATCCCGGGGATACGTACACCGATAAACTCATCTTT. This translates into CALDPNPGDTYTDKLIF.

The V call is TRDV1, the J call TRDJ1, with TRDD3 matching over 13 bases. The ends lost 3 bases at V and 0 bases at J; junction bases unmatched: 16. Germline values: CDR1 TSWWSYY, CDR2 QGS. The CDR3 is made up of 21 amino acids. The CDR3 loop reads CALGDIFGTGGYAEHTDKLIF. DNA for the CDR3: TGTGCTCTTGGGGACATCTTTGGTACTGGGGGATACGCCGAGCACACCGATAAACTCATCTTT.

Sample share makes this clone medium-sized. This chain joins TRDV1 and TRDJ1; possible D gene TRDD3, 5 bases. Per the germline V gene, CDR1 is TSWWSYY and CDR2 is QGS. Trimming removed 1 base from V and 4 bases from J, with 13 bases in between. CDR3 length: 15 residues. CDR3: CALGERLGTVDKLIF. The CDR3 DNA is TGTGCTCTTGGGGAACGGTTGGGGACCGTCGATAAACTCATCTTT.

The chain carries TRDV2 and TRDJ2; D might be TRDD1 (6 bases). Trimming cost V 7 bases and J 3 bases, with 17 bases left between them. This CDR3 is 15 amino acids long. Germline loops: CDR1 GEAIGNYY, CDR2 EKD. The CDR3 sequence is CACHCGEILTAQLFF. CDR3 nucleotides: TGTGCCTGCCATTGTGGGGAAATACTGACAGCACAACTCTTCTTT.

By its share, this clone is medium-sized. The chain employs TRDV1 and TRDJ1; D gene unclear. V lost 4 bases, J lost 6 bases, and 33 bases lay in between. CDR3 length: 20 amino acids. Germline loops: CDR1 TSWWSYY, CDR2 QGS. CDR3 residues: CALGGELNRGFPPGRYKLIF. CDR3 bases: TGTGCTCTTGGGGGAGAACTCAACCGGGGTTTCCCACCGGGTCGGTATAAACTCATCTTT.

This clone was found a few times. The V gene is TRDV1, the J gene TRDJ1, with 7 nucleotides matching TRDD3. The V gene end was trimmed by 4 bases and the J gene end by 2 bases; junction bases not matched to a gene: 19. CDR3 size: 19 residues. Germline V gene data show CDR1 as TSWWSYY and CDR2 as QGS. The CDR3 DNA reads as TGTGCTCTTGGGGCACTGGTACTGGGGATTCAGGGGCCGACCGATAAACTCATCTTT. Translation gives CALGALVLGIQGPTDKLIF.

This clone was seen a few times. The rearrangement joins TRDV1 to TRDJ1; D gene uncertain. The CDR3 has 16 amino acids. In germline, CDR1 is TSWWSYY, CDR2 QGS. V was trimmed by 0 bases and J by 3 bases, leaving 14 bases between them. CDR3 loop: CALGELVHPYADKLIF. Written as DNA, the CDR3 is TGTGCTCTTGGGGAACTAGTCCACCCGTACGCCGATAAACTCATCTTT.

The chain has TRDV1 and TRDJ1, with a possible D match to TRDD3 (6 bases). Germline V gives CDR1 TSWWSYY, CDR2 QGS. The CDR3 is 16 residues long. Trimming took off 5 bases at V and 0 bases at J, with 16 bases between the two ends. CDR3 nucleotides: TGTGCTCTTGGGCTTTTAGTGGGGGCTGACACCGATAAACTCATCTTT. This codes for CALGLLVGADTDKLIF.

The chain uses TRDV1 and TRDJ1; 10 positions agree with TRDD3. After removal of 6 bases from V and 0 bases from J, the junction contained 19 bases not matched to a gene. This CDR3 has 20 amino acids. The V gene's germline CDR1 is TSWWSYY and CDR2 QGS. The CDR3, as DNA: TGTGCTCTTGGCCTGGGGCTGGGGGATATGCTGGGTAGACACACCGATAAACTCATCTTT. Protein: CALGLGLGDMLGRHTDKLIF.

A few counts support this clone. The V and J genes are TRDV1 and TRDJ1; D is unresolved. This CDR3 has 19 amino acids. Germline assignment: CDR1 TSWWSYY and CDR2 QGS. Trimming removed 1 base at V and 11 bases at J, with 32 bases between. The CDR3 region is CALGERFVLRTYPKQRLIF. Written as DNA, the CDR3 is TGTGCTCTTGGGGAACGATTTGTACTTCGGACGTACCCCAAACAACGGCTCATCTTT.

To note about this clone: A single base separates this from a much larger clone, so it may be a read error. The rearrangement uses TRDV1 and TRDJ1, with D possibly TRDD3 on 6 matching bases. The CDR3 contains 13 residues. Trimming stripped 4 bases from V and 11 bases from J, with 17 bases between. CDR1 and CDR2 (germline): TSWWSYY, QGS. DNA for the CDR3: TGTGCTCTTGGGGTACTGGGCGAGTGTTTTCTCATCTTT. Translating it yields CALGVLGECFLIF.

This clone has more than one count but fewer than ten. V and J are TRDV1 and TRDJ1; maybe TRDD2 (9 bases). This CDR3 is 20 amino acids long. With 5 bases removed from V and 3 bases from J, the gap between germline ends came to 31 bases. Germline lookup yields CDR1 TSWWSYY and CDR2 QGS. As DNA, the CDR3 is TGTGCTCTTGGGCCTCCCCTTCCCCTTCCTACGGAGGGGATACCCGATAAACTCATCTTT. It translates to CALGPPLPLPTEGIPDKLIF.

A note on this clone: It may be a read error: a sequence one base away is much more abundant. Other DNA sequences in the sample encode the same CDR3. The V gene is TRDV1, the J gene TRDJ1; 12 positions match TRDD3. From germline, CDR1 is TSWWSYY and CDR2 QGS. The length of the CDR3 is 20 residues. The CDR3 spells CALEGGEVTGGYPWTDKLIF. CDR3 DNA sequence: TGTGCCCTTGAGGGCGGGGAGGTTACTGGGGGATACCCTTGGACCGATAAACTCATCTTT.

The gene calls are TRDV1 and TRDJ1; TRDD3 agrees at 9 bases. V was pared by 3 bases and J by 1 base, with 18 bases of the junction left unmatched. This CDR3 is 20 amino acids long. Germline-derived CDR1 and CDR2 are TSWWSYY and QGS. The DNA of the CDR3 is TGTGCTCTTGGGGACGGATTCTTCTCAGTGGGGATACGGACCACCGATAAACTCATCTTT. It codes for CALGDGFFSVGIRTTDKLIF.